This T cell receptor (beta chain) came from a study of blood T cell repertoires in COVID-19. V was pared by 3 bases and J by 9 bases, with 12 bases of the junction left unmatched. The CDR3 spans 16 residues. CDR1 LGHNA and CDR2 YNFKEQ come from the germline V gene. The method was immunoSEQ multiplex PCR; TCRdb's version includes in-frame clones alone and lacks a portion of them. The sample carries roughly 24,000 clones, roughly three quarters recorded once. The sequenced sample was peripheral blood. This sequence originates from an elderly man with active or convalescent COVID-19. V is TRBV4-2 and J is TRBJ2-1; TRBD2 agrees at 9 bases. The CDR3 region is CASSQGPGTSKSEQFF. DNA for the CDR3: TGTGCCAGCAGCCAGGGTCCCGGGACTAGCAAGAGTGAGCAGTTCTTC.